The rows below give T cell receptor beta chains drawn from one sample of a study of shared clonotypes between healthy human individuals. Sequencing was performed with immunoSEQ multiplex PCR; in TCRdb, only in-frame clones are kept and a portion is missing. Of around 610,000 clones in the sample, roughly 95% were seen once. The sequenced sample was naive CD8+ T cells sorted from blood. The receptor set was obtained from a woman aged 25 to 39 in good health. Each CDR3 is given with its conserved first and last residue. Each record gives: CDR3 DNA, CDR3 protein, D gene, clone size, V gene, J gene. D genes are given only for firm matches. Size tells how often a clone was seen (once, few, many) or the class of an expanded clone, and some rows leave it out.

TGTGCCAGCAGTTTAAGGCTAGCGGAAGCCTACGAGCAGTACTTC	CASSLRLAEAYEQYF	TRBD2	NA	TRBV27	TRBJ2-7
TGTGCCAGCAGCGTAGTAACAGCGGGAGGCCGAGAGACCCAGTACTTC	CASSVVTAGGRETQYF	TRBD2	NA	TRBV9	TRBJ2-5
TGTGCCAGCACCTTGAGTTATGGGGCCAACGTCCTGACTTTC	CASTLSYGANVLTF	NA	NA	TRBV6-6	TRBJ2-6
TGCAGCGTTGAAGTTAAGGGGGACATCCGCTATGGCTACACCTTC	CSVEVKGDIRYGYTF	NA	NA	TRBV29-1	TRBJ1-2
TGTGCCAGCAGGGGGAGGACTAGCGGCGAGACCCAGTACTTC	CASRGRTSGETQYF	TRBD2	NA	TRBV2	TRBJ2-5
TGTGCCAGCAGTCTTCAGGGGGAATACAACGAGCAGTACTTC	CASSLQGEYNEQYF	TRBD1	NA	TRBV27	TRBJ2-7
TGTGCCAGCAGTGAACAGGGAGTAGCTCAGCCCCAGCATTTT	CASSEQGVAQPQHF	NA	NA	TRBV2	TRBJ1-5
TGTGCCAGCAGTTACTCAATGGGATCTACCAATGAGCAGTTCTTC	CASSYSMGSTNEQFF	NA	NA	TRBV6-6	TRBJ2-1
TGTGCCAGCAGCCAAGTCGGGACAGGGGTCTCCTACGAGCAGTACTTC	CASSQVGTGVSYEQYF	TRBD1	NA	TRBV14	TRBJ2-7
TGCGCCAGCAGCCGGGCAGGAGGACAAGAGACCCAGTACTTC	CASSRAGGQETQYF	NA	NA	TRBV4-1	TRBJ2-5
TGTGCCAGCAGCTTACCCTCACCGGGACAGGGCTTCCACAATGAGCAGTTCTTC	CASSLPSPGQGFHNEQFF	TRBD1	NA	TRBV13	TRBJ2-1
TGCGCCAGCAGCTTTCTTTCTCCCCTTTGGAATGAGCAGTTCTTC	CASSFLSPLWNEQFF	NA	once	TRBV5-1	TRBJ2-1
TGTGCCAGCAGCTTACTGACTAAAACAGATACGCAGTATTTT	CASSLLTKTDTQYF	NA	NA	TRBV13	TRBJ2-3
TGCGCCAGCAGCTTTCAAAGTGGTATGGGGGGCAGAGTTCGTGAGCAGTTCTTC	CASSFQSGMGGRVREQFF	NA	NA	TRBV5-1	TRBJ2-1
TGTGCCAGCAGTTCTGGGACAGAGTTAAAGACTAATTATGGCTACACCTTC	CASSSGTELKTNYGYTF	TRBD1	NA	TRBV28	TRBJ1-2